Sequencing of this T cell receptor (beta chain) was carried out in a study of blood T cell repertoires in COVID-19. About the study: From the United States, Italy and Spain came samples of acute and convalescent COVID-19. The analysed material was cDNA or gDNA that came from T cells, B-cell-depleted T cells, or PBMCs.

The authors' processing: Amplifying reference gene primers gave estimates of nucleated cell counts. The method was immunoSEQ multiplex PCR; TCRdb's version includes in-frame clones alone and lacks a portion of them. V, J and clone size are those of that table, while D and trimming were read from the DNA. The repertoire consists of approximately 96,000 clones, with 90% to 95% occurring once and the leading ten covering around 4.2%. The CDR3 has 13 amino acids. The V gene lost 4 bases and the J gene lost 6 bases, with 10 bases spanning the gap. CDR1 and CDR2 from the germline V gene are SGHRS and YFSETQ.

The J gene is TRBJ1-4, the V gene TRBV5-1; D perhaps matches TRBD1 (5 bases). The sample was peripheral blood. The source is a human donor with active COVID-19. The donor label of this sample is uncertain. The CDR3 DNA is TGCGCCAGCAGCCCGGGACTTGATGAAAAACTGTTTTTT. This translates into CASSPGLDEKLFF.